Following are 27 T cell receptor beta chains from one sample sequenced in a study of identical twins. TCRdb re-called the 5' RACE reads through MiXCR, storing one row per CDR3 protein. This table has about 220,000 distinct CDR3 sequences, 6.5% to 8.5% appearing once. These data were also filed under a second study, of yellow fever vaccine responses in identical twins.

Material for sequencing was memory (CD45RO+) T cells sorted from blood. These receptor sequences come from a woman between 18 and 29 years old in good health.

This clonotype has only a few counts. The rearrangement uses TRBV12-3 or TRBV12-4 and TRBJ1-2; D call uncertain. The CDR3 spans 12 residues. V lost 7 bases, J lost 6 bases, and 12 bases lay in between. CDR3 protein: CASTLRGDGYTF. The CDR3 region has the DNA TGTGCCAGCACACTCAGAGGAGATGGCTACACCTTC.

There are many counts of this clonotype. DNA of the CDR3: TGTGCCAGCAGCCAAGCGGACAAGCAGTTCTTC. Its protein product is CASSQADKQFF. The chain links TRBV3-1 to TRBJ2-1; possible D gene TRBD1, 5 bases. The CDR3 covers 11 residues. CDR1 and CDR2 (germline): LGHDT, YNNKEL (reference sequence). V was shortened by 1 base and J by 11 bases, with 6 bases between the two germline ends.

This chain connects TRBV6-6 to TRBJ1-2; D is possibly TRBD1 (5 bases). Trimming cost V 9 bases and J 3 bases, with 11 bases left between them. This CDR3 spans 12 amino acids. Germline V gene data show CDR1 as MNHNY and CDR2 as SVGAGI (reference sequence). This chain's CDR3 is CARSGADYGYTF. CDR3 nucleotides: TGTGCCAGAAGCGGGGCAGACTATGGCTACACCTTC.

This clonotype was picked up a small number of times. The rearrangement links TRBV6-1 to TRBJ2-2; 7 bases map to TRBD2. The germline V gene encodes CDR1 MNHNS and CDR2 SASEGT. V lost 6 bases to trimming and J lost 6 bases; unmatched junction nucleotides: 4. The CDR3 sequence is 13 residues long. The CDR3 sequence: CASRELAAGELFF. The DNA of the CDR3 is TGTGCCAGCAGAGAGCTAGCGGCCGGGGAGCTGTTTTTT.

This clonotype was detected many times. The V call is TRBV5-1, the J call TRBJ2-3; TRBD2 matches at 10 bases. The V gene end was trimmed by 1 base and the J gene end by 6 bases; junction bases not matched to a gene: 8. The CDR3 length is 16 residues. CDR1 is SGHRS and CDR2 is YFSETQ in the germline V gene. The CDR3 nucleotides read TGCGCCAGCAGCTTGACTAGCGGGACTCGGAGGGATACGCAGTATTTT. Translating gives CASSLTSGTRRDTQYF.

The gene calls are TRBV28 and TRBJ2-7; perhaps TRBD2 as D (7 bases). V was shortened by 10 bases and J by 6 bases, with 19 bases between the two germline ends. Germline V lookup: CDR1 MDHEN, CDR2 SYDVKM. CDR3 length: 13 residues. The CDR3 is CATQGGGRGEQYF. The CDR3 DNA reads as TGTGCCACCCAAGGCGGGGGCAGAGGCGAGCAGTACTTC.

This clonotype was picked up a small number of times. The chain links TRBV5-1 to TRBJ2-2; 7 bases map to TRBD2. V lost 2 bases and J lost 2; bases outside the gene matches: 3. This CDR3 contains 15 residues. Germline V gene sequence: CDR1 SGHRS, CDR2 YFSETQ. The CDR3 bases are TGCGCCAGCAGCTTCACGGGACTAAACACCGGGGAGCTGTTTTTT. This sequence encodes CASSFTGLNTGELFF.

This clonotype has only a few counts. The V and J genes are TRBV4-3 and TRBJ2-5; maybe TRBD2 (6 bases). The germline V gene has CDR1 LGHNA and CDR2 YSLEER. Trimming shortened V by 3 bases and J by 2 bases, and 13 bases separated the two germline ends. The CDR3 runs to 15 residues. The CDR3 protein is CASSQEVGRQETQYF. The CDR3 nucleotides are TGCGCCAGCAGCCAGGAGGTAGGGAGGCAAGAGACCCAGTACTTC.

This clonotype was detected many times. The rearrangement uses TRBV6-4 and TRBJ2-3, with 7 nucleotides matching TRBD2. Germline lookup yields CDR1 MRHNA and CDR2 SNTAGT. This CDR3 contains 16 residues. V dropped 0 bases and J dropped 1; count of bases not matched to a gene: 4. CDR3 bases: TGTGCCAGCAGTGACTCAGCGGCGGGGGGCACAGATACGCAGTATTTT. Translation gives CASSDSAAGGTDTQYF.

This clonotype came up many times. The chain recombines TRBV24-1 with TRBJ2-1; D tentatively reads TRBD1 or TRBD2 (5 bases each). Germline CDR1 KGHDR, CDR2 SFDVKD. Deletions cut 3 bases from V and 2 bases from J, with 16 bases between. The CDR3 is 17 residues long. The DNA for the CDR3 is TGTGCCACCAGTGATCCCGCCCACCGGGACCCCTACAATGAGCAGTTCTTC. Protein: CATSDPAHRDPYNEQFF.

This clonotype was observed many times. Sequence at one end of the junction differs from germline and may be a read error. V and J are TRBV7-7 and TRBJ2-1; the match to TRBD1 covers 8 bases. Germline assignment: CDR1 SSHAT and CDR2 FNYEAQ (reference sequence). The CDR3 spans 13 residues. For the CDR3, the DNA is TGTGCTAGCAGCCCAGACAGGGGCTATGAGCAGTTCTTC. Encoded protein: CASSPDRGYEQFF. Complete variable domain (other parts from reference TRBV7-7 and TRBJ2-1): GAGVSQSPRYKVTKRGQDVTLRCDPISSHATLYWYQQALGQGPEFLTYFNYEAQPDKSGLPSDRFSAERPEGSISTLTIQRTEQRDSAMYRCASSPDRGYEQFFGPGTRLTVL.

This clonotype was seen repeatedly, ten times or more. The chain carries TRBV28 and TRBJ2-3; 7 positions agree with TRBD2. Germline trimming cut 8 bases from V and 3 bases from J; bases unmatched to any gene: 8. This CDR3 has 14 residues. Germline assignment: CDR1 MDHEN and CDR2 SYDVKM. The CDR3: CASGRGGTTDTQYF. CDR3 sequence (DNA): TGTGCCAGCGGGAGGGGAGGCACAACAGATACGCAGTATTTT.

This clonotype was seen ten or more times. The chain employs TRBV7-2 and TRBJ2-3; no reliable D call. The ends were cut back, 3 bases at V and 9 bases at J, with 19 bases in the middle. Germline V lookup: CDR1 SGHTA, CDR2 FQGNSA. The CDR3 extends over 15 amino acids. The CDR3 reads CASSFQRSPRETQYF. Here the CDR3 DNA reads TGTGCCAGCAGCTTTCAGCGAAGCCCTCGAGAAACGCAGTATTTT.

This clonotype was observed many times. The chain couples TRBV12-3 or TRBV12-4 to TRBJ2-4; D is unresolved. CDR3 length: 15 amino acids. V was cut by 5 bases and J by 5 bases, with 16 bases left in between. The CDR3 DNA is TGTGCCAGCAGTCAATCATTAGGAAGCCAAAACATTCAGTACTTC. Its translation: CASSQSLGSQNIQYF.

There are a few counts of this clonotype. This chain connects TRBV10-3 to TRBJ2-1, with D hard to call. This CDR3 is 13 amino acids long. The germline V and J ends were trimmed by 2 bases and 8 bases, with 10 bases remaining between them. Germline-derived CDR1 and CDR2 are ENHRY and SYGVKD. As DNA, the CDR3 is TGTGCCATCAGTGAGCGGGTCACCGATGAGCAGTTCTTC. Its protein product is CAISERVTDEQFF.

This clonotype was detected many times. The CDR3 loop is CASSPSGTRLYEQYF. DNA for the CDR3: TGTGCCAGCAGCCCATCCGGGACACGACTCTACGAGCAGTACTTC. V gene TRBV5-5 combines with J gene TRBJ2-7, with D tentatively TRBD1 (6 bases). Deletions cut 4 bases from V and 3 bases from J, with 17 bases between. The CDR3 contains 15 residues. In germline, CDR1 is SGHKS, CDR2 YYEKEE (reference sequence).

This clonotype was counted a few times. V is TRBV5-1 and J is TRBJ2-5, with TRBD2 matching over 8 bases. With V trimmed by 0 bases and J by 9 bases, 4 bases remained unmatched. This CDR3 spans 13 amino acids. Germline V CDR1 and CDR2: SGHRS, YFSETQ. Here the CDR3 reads CASSLGTSLAQYF. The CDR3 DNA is TGCGCCAGCAGCTTGGGGACTAGCCTGGCCCAGTACTTC.

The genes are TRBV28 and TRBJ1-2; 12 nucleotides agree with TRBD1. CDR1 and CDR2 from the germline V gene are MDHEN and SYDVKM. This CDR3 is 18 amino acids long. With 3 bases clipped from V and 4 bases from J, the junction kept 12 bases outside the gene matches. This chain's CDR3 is CASSFFAGGTGGFYGYTF. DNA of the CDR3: TGTGCCAGCAGTTTTTTTGCGGGAGGGACAGGGGGCTTCTATGGCTACACCTTC.

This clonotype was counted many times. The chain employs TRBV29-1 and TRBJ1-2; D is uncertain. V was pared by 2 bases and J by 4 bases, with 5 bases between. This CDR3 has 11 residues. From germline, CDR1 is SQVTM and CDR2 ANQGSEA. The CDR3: CSVEQVYGYTF. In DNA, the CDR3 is TGCAGCGTTGAACAGGTCTATGGCTACACCTTC.

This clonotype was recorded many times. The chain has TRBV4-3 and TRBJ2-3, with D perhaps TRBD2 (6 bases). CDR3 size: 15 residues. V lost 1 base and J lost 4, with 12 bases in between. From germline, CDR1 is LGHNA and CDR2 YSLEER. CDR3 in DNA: TGCGCCAGCAGCCAAGTGCTCGGGAGCGCAGATACGCAGTATTTT. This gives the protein CASSQVLGSADTQYF.

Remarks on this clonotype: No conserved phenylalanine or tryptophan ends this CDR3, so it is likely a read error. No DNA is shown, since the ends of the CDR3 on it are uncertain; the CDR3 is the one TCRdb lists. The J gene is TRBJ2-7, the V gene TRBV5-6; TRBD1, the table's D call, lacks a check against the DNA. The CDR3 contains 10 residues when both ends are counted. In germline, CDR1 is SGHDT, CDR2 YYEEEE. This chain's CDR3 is CASSLGQEAL.

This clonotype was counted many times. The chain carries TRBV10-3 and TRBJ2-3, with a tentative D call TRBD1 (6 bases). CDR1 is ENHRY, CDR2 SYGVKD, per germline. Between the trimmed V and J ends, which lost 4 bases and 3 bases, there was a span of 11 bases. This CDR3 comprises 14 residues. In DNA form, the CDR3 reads TGTGCCATCAGTGCCAGGGGCGGGACAGATACGCAGTATTTT. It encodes CAISARGGTDTQYF.

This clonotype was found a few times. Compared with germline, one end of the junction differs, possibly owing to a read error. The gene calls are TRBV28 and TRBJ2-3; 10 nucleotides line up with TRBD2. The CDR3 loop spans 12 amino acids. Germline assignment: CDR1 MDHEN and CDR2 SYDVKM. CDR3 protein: CLAGGWADTQYF. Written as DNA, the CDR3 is TGCTTAGCGGGAGGCTGGGCAGATACGCAGTATTTT.

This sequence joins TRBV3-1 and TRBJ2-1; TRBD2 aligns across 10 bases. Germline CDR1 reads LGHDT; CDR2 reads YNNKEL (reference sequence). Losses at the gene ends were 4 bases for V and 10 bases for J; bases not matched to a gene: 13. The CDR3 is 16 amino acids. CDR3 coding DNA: TGTGCCAGCAGCCCCAGGGCTAGCGGGGGCCCTATGGAGCAGTTCTTC. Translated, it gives CASSPRASGGPMEQFF.

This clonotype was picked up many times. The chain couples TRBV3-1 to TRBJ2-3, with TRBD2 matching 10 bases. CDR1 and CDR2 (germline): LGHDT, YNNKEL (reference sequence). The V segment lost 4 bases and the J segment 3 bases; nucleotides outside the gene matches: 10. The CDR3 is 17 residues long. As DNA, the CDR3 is TGTGCCAGCAGCCTCCGGACTAGCGGCGGGGCAACAGATACGCAGTATTTT. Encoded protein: CASSLRTSGGATDTQYF.

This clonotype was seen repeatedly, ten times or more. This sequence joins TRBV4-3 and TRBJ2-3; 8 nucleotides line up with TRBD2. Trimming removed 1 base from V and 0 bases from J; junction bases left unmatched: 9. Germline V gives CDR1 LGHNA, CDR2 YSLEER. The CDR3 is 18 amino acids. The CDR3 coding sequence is TGCGCCAGCAGCCAAGTTACGGGAGGGGCAACTAGCACAGATACGCAGTATTTT. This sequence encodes CASSQVTGGATSTDTQYF.

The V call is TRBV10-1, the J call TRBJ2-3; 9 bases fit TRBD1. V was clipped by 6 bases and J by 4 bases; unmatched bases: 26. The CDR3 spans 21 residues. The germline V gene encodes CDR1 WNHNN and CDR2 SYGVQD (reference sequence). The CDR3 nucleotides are TGCGCCAGCAGCGGCTTGGGACAGGGACATTTTCAGATGATGGTGTCAGATACGCAGTATTTT. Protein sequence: CASSGLGQGHFQMMVSDTQYF.